The next 5 T cell receptor beta chains were all read from a single sample in a study of Tregs in tolerant kidney transplant recipients. Sequenced by immunoSEQ multiplex PCR; TCRdb stores in-frame clones only, minus some. The sample has roughly 120,000 clones, about 91% seen once. The sample consisted of CD4+ T cells from blood. The receptors derive from a human donor in good health.

The rearrangement uses TRBV7-2 and TRBJ2-1, with 9 positions matching TRBD2. Germline assignment: CDR1 SGHTA and CDR2 FQGNSA. The CDR3 is made up of 15 amino acids. The V segment lost 4 bases and the J segment 3 bases; nucleotides outside the gene matches: 4. CDR3 amino acids: CASSSAGGRYNEQFF. CDR3 nucleotides: TGTGCCAGCAGCTCCGCGGGGGGGCGCTACAATGAGCAGTTCTTC.

The chain carries TRBV5-1 and TRBJ2-2, with unresolved D. With 5 bases removed from V and 4 bases from J, the gap between germline ends came to 12 bases. The CDR3 covers 14 residues. Germline V gene lookup returns CDR1 SGHRS and CDR2 YFSETQ. CDR3 nucleotide sequence: TGCGCCAGCAGGACCCGGGCTAGCACCGGGGAGCTGTTTTTT. Residues: CASRTRASTGELFF.

In regard to this clone: This specimen includes other DNA sequences encoding the same CDR3. V gene TRBV5-1 combines with J gene TRBJ2-5; the D call may be TRBD1 or TRBD2 (6 bases each). CDR3 length: 13 amino acids. The germline gives CDR1 SGHRS, CDR2 YFSETQ. V lost 1 base to trimming and J lost 4 bases, with 8 bases between them. CDR3 loop: CASSLPGAETQYF. In nucleotides, the CDR3 is TGCGCCAGCAGCTTGCCGGGGGCAGAGACCCAGTACTTC.

The chain has TRBV11-3 and TRBJ2-1; D is unclear. Germline V gene lookup returns CDR1 SGHNT and CDR2 YENEEA. V shed 5 bases and J shed 0 bases, with 11 bases lying between them. The CDR3 length is 15 residues. CDR3 in DNA: TGTGCCAGCAGCACTCGCCGGGTCTCCTACAATGAGCAGTTCTTC. Residues: CASSTRRVSYNEQFF.

The genes are TRBV6-5 and TRBJ1-1; D remains unclear. The V end lost 5 bases, the J end lost 3 bases, and 16 bases lay between the germline ends. This CDR3 contains 15 residues. Germline V gene lookup returns CDR1 MNHEY and CDR2 SVGAGI. The CDR3, as DNA: TGTGCCAGCAGTACCGCACTATGGACCTACACTGAAGCTTTCTTT. Residues: CASSTALWTYTEAFF.